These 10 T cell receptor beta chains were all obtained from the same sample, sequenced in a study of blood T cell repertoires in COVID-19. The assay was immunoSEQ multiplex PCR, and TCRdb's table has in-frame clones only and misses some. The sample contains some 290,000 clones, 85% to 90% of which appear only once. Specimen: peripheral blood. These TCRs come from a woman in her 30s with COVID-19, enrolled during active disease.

The CDR3 is CASSHWGAAENTGELFF. DNA of the CDR3: TGTGCCAGCAGCCACTGGGGCGCGGCGGAGAACACCGGGGAGCTGTTTTTT. The rearrangement uses TRBV7-9 and TRBJ2-2, with D maybe TRBD1 (5 bases). Trimming took off 5 bases at V and 1 base at J, with 17 bases between the two ends. Germline V lookup: CDR1 SEHNR, CDR2 FQNEAQ (reference sequence). There are 17 residues in the CDR3.

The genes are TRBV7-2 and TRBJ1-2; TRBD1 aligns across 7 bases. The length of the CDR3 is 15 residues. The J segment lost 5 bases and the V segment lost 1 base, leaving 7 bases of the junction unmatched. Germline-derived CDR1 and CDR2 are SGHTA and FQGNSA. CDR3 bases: TGTGCCAGCAGCTTAGTAGGGGGGACAGAATATGGCTACACCTTC. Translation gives CASSLVGGTEYGYTF.

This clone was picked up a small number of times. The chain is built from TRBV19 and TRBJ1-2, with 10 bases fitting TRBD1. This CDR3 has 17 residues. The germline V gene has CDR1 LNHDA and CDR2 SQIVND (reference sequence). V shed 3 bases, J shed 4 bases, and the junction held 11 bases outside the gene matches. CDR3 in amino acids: CASSIPSTGTGAYGYTF. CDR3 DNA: TGTGCCAGTAGTATCCCCTCCACCGGGACAGGGGCCTATGGCTACACCTTC.

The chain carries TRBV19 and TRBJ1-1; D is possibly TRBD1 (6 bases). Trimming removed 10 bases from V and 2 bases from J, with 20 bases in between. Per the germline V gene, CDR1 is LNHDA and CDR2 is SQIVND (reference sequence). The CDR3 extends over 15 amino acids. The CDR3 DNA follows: TGTGCCACCGAAACCTCCGGGACATCCAACACTGAAGCTTTCTTT. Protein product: CATETSGTSNTEAFF. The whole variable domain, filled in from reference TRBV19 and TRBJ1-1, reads DGGITQSPKYLFRKEGQNVTLSCEQNLNHDAMYWYRQDPGQGLRLIYYSQIVNDFQKGDIAEGYSVSREKKESFPLTVTSAQKNPTAFYLCATETSGTSNTEAFFGQGTRLTVV.

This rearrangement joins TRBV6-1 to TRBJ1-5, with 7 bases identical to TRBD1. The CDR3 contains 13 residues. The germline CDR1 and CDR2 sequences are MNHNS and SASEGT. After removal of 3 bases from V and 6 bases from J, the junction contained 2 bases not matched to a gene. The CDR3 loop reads CASSDRGSQPQHF. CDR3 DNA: TGTGCCAGCAGTGACAGGGGGAGTCAGCCCCAGCATTTT.

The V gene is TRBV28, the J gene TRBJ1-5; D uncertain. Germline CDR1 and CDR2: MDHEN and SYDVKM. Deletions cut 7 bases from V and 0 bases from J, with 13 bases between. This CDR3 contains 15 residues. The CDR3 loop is CASIIGGHSNQPQHF. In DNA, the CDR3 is TGTGCCAGCATAATCGGCGGGCATAGCAATCAGCCCCAGCATTTT.

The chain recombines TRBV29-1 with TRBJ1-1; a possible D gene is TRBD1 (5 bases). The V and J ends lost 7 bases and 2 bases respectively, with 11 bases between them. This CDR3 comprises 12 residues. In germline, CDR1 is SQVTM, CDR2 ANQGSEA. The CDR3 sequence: CSGGGVNTEAFF. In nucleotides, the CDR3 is TGCAGCGGGGGAGGGGTTAACACTGAAGCTTTCTTT. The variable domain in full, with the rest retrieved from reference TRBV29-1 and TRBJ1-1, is SAVISQKPSRDICQRGTSLTIQCQVDSQVTMMFWYRQQPGQSLTLIATANQGSEATYESGFVIDKFPISRPNLTFSTLTVSNMSPEDSSIYLCSGGGVNTEAFFGQGTRLTVV.

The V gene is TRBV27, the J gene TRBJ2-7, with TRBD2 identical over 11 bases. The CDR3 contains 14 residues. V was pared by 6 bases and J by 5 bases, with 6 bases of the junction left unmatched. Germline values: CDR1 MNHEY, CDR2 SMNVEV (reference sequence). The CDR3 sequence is CASRRLAGRDEQYF. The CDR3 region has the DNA TGTGCCAGCAGAAGACTAGCGGGACGCGACGAGCAGTACTTC.

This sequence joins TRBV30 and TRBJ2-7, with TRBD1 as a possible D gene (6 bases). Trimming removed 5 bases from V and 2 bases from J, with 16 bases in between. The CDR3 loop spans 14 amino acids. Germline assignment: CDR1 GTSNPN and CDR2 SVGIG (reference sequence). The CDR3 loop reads CAWGGQFSTYEQYF. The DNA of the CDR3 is TGTGCCTGGGGTGGACAGTTCAGCACCTACGAGCAGTACTTC. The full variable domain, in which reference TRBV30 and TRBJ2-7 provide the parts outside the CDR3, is SQTIHQWPATLVQPVGSPLSLECTVEGTSNPNLYWYRQAAGRGLQLLFYSVGIGQISSEVPQNLSASRPQDRQFILSSKKLLLSDSGFYLCAWGGQFSTYEQYFGPGTRLTVT.

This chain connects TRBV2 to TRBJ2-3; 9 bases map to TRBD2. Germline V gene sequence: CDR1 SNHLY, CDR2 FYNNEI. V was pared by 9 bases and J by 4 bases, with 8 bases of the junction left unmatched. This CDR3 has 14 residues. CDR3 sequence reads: CASFGLAQSDTQYF. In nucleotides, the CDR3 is TGTGCCAGTTTTGGACTAGCGCAATCAGATACGCAGTATTTT. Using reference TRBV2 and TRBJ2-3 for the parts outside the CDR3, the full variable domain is EPEVTQTPSHQVTQMGQEVILRCVPISNHLYFYWYRQILGQKVEFLVSFYNNEISEKSEIFDDQFSVERPDGSNFTLKIRSTKLEDSAMYFCASFGLAQSDTQYFGPGTRLTVL.